The 4 T cell receptor beta chains in this list originate from one sample, sequenced in a study of shared clonotypes between healthy human individuals. The data were produced by immunoSEQ multiplex PCR, yet TCRdb's version contains in-frame clones alone and is incomplete. The table shows approximately 640,000 clones, with around 90% occurring only once. The sequencing input was memory CD8+ T cells from PBMCs. Subset denoted: CD45RO+ cells pooled with CCR7-negative TemRA cells. The receptor set was obtained from a man between 18 and 29 years old in good health. Some clones in this sample may be carry-over from other donors' samples.

Here the CDR3 DNA reads TGTGCCAGCGGTAGAAGTCCCACCTACGAGCAGTACTTC. Its protein is CASGRSPTYEQYF. This sequence joins TRBV2 and TRBJ2-7; no firm D call. Germline loops: CDR1 SNHLY, CDR2 FYNNEI. The V gene lost 8 bases and the J gene lost 2 bases, with 13 bases spanning the gap. CDR3 length equals 13 residues. Full variable domain (outside the CDR3, taken from reference TRBV2 and TRBJ2-7): EPEVTQTPSHQVTQMGQEVILRCVPISNHLYFYWYRQILGQKVEFLVSFYNNEISEKSEIFDDQFSVERPDGSNFTLKIRSTKLEDSAMYFCASGRSPTYEQYFGPGTRLTVT.

The J gene is TRBJ2-2, the V gene TRBV7-2; no clear D. The ends were cut back, 1 base at V and 5 bases at J, with 17 bases in the middle. Germline V lookup: CDR1 SGHTA, CDR2 FQGNSA. The CDR3 contains 17 residues. CDR3: CASSLEYTDIRTGELFF. The DNA for the CDR3 is TGTGCCAGCAGCTTAGAATATACAGACATAAGAACCGGGGAGCTGTTTTTT.

The chain uses TRBV4-2 and TRBJ1-6; D unresolved. The V gene lost 1 base and the J gene lost 9 bases, with 7 bases spanning the gap. Germline V CDR1 and CDR2: LGHNA, YNFKEQ. The CDR3 is 13 amino acids. The CDR3, as DNA: TGTGCCAGCAGCCAAGGAACCCTTTCACCCCTCCACTTT. Protein product: CASSQGTLSPLHF.

The chain links TRBV9 to TRBJ2-7; the match to TRBD1 covers 7 bases. V trimming: 0 bases; J trimming: 6 bases; junction bases outside the gene matches: 12. CDR3 length: 16 residues. Germline V gene data show CDR1 as SGDLS and CDR2 as YYNGEE. The CDR3, as DNA: TGTGCCAGCAGCGTAGACCAAGGGGGACAGCTCAGCGAGCAGTACTTC. It specifies CASSVDQGGQLSEQYF.